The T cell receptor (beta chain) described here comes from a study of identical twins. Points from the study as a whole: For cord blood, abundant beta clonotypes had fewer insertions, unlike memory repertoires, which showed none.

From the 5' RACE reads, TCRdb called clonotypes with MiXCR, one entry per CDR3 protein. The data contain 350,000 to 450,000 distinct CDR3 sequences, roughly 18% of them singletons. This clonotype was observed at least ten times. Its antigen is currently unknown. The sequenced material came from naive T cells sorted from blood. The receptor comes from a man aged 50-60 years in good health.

The chain's CDR3 is CASSVAGVGYNEQFF. CDR3 in DNA: TGTGCCAGCAGCGTCGCGGGAGTAGGGTACAATGAGCAGTTCTTC. The chain links TRBV9 to TRBJ2-1, with 7 bases aligning to TRBD2. CDR1 is SGDLS, CDR2 YYNGEE, per germline. The CDR3 consists of 15 residues. V lost 2 bases, J lost 4 bases, and 6 bases stayed unmatched.